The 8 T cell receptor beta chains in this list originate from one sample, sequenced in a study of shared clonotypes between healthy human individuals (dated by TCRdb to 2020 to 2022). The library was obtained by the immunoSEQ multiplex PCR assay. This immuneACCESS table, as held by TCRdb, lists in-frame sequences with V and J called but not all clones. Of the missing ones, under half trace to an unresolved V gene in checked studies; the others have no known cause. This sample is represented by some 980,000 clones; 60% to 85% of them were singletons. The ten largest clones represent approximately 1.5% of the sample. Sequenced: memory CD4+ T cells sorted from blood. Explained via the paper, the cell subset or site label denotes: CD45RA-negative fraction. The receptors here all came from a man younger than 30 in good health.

CDR3 sequence (DNA): TGTGCCAGCAGCTTAGGGCTAGCGGGACAACGGGATACGCAGTATTTT. Translation: CASSLGLAGQRDTQYF. This chain joins TRBV11-2 and TRBJ2-3; TRBD2 aligns across 9 bases. This CDR3 is built from 16 residues. Germline assignment: CDR1 SGHAT and CDR2 FQNNGV. The junction had 8 bases not matched to a gene; V was cut back by 1 base and J by 6 bases.

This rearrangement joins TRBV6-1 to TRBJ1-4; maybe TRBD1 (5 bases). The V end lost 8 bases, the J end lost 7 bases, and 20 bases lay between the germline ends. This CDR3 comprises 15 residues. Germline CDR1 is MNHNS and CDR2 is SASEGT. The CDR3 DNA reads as TGTGCCAGCTCCCCGACGGGGACCGGGAGTGAAAAACTGTTTTTT. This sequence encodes CASSPTGTGSEKLFF.

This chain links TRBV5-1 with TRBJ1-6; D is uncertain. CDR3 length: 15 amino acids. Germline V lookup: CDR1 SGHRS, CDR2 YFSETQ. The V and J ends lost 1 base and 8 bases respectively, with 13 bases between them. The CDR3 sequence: CASSLSGSQDSPLHF. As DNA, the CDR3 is TGCGCCAGCAGCTTGTCGGGGTCTCAGGATTCACCCCTCCACTTT.

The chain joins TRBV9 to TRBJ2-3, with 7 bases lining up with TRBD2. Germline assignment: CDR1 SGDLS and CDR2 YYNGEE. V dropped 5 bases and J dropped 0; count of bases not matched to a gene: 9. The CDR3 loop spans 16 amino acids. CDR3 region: CASSLGGSTSTDTQYF. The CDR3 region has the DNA TGTGCCAGCAGTCTGGGGGGGTCTACTAGCACAGATACGCAGTATTTT.

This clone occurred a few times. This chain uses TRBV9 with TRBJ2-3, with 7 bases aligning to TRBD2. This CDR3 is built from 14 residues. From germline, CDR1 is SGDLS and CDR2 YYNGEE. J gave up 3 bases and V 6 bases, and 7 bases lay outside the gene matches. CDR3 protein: CASTAGRTTDTQYF. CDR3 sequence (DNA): TGTGCCAGCACAGCGGGGAGGACTACAGATACGCAGTATTTT.

This CDR3 is CASSDTGSSYEQYF. In nucleotides, the CDR3 is TGTGCCAGCAGTGATACAGGGAGCTCCTACGAGCAGTACTTC. The V and J genes are TRBV6-1 and TRBJ2-5; D is perhaps TRBD1 (6 bases). Judging by the DNA end, TRBJ2-7 fits better; the J call may be wrong. From germline, CDR1 is MNHNS and CDR2 SASEGT. The CDR3 is 14 amino acids.

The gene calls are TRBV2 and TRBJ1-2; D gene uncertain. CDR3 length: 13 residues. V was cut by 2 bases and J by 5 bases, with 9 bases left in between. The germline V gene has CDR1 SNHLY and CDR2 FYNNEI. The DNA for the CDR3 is TGTGCCAGCAGTGAATCCGGTTTGTATGGCTACACCTTC. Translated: CASSESGLYGYTF.

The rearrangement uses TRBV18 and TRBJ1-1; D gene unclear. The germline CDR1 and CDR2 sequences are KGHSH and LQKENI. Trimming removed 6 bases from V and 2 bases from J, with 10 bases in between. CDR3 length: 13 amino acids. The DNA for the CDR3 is TGTGCCAGCTCGCAGGCTCATAACACTGAAGCTTTCTTT. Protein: CASSQAHNTEAFF.